The clone carrying this TCR beta chain appeared a few times. Each CDR3 protein is one row after TCRdb ran MiXCR on the 5' RACE reads. The sample has tens of thousands of distinct CDR3 sequences, more than 25% seen once. The data derive from a study of CD8 T cells in ankylosing spondylitis. Germline V CDR1 and CDR2: SGHRS, YFSETQ. The CDR3 is made up of 12 amino acids. V lost 4 bases, J lost 7 bases, and 6 bases lay in between. The sequence derives from a male donor with ankylosing spondylitis or in good health (not recorded which). The sequencing input was blood, either unsorted or a sorted T cell fraction (not recorded which). The chain combines TRBV5-1 with TRBJ1-6; D not certain. CDR3 nucleotides: TGCGCCAGCAGCCTAGGGAATTCACCCCTCCACTTT. It is translated as CASSLGNSPLHF.